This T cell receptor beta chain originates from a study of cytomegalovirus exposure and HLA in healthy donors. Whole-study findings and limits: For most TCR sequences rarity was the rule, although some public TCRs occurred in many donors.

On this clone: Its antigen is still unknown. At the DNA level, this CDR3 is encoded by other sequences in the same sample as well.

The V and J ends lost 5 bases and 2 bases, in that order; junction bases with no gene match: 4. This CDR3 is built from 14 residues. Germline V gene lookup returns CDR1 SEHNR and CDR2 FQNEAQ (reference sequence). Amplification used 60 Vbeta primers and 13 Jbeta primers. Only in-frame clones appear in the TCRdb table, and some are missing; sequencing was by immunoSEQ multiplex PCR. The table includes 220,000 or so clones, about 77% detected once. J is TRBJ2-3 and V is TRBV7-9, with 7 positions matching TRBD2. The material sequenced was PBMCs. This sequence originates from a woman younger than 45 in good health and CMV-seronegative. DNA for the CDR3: TGTGCCAGCAGCACAGAGCGGGACACAGATACGCAGTATTTT. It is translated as CASSTERDTDTQYF.